The clone carrying this T cell receptor (beta chain) was recorded a few times. Its antigen is not known. This CDR3 comprises 15 residues. V lost 5 bases and J lost 0, with 11 bases in between. These data are taken from a study of T cells after yellow fever vaccination. Study results and limitations: Post-booster repertoires contained most primary-vaccination clones again (roughly 97% CD4, approximately 88% CD8). The secondary T-cell response peaked on day 5, not day 15, but was weaker.

Each CDR3 protein gets one entry after TCRdb re-called the 5' RACE reads with MiXCR. The table shows under 500,000 distinct CDR3 sequences, with 15% to 20% occurring only once. The sample was PBMCs, taken before the yellow fever booster vaccination. This TCR derives from a man aged 18 to 30 who received the YFV17D yellow fever vaccine. This chain uses TRBV12-3 or TRBV12-4 with TRBJ1-3; D call uncertain. CDR3: CASSMAGTSGNTIYF. The CDR3 DNA is TGTGCCAGCAGTATGGCAGGTACCTCTGGAAACACCATATATTTT.